The clone carrying this T cell receptor (beta chain) was counted only a few times. What it binds is unknown. The data were obtained in a study of cytomegalovirus exposure and HLA in healthy donors. Study outcomes and limitations: Reportedly, cytomegalovirus status was diagnosed with high sensitivity and specificity.

60 Vbeta and 13 Jbeta primers were used in PCR. Some clones are missing from TCRdb's copy, which holds only in-frame ones; the method was immunoSEQ multiplex PCR. The repertoire has around 100,000 clones, around 10% of them found once; the top ten carry over 4.5%. The CDR3 has 14 residues. The ends were cut back, 7 bases at V and 0 bases at J, with 14 bases in the middle. CDR1 and CDR2 (germline): SGHDT, YYEEEE. The chain combines TRBV5-6 with TRBJ2-7, with a weak D call TRBD2 (5 bases). Sequencing input: PBMCs. This receptor was identified in a man aged 35 to 55 in good health and CMV-seropositive. In DNA form, the CDR3 reads TGTGCCAGCGGCCGTCAGAGCGGCTCCTACGAGCAGTACTTC. Translated, it gives CASGRQSGSYEQYF. The complete variable domain, with remaining parts taken from reference TRBV5-6 and TRBJ2-7, reads DAGVTQSPTHLIKTRGQQVTLRCSPKSGHDTVSWYQQALGQGPQFIFQYYEEEERQRGNFPDRFSGHQFPNYSSELNVNALLLGDSALYLCASGRQSGSYEQYFGPGTRLTVT.